This TCR beta chain was captured by sequencing in a study of T cell repertoires in cytomegalovirus infection. Using its own MiXCR run on the reads, TCRdb lists one record per CDR3 protein. This table holds 900,000 to 950,000 distinct CDR3 sequences, around 31% found once. Trimming took 3 bases from V and 2 from J; bases not matched to a gene: 7. Germline V gene data show CDR1 as MGHRA and CDR2 as YSYEKL. There are 15 residues in the CDR3. This clonotype occurred a few times. Antigen specificity is unknown. Sequencing used cultured CD8+ T cells from PBMCs, obtained from culture after CMV antigen stimulation. This clonotype originated in a human donor in good health (CMV status not recorded). Some clones in this sample may be carry-over from other donors' samples. The J gene is TRBJ2-7, the V gene TRBV4-1; 7 bases are shared with TRBD2. CDR3: CASSHYSGTTYEQYF. The CDR3 coding sequence is TGCGCCAGCAGCCATTACTCCGGGACTACCTACGAGCAGTACTTC.